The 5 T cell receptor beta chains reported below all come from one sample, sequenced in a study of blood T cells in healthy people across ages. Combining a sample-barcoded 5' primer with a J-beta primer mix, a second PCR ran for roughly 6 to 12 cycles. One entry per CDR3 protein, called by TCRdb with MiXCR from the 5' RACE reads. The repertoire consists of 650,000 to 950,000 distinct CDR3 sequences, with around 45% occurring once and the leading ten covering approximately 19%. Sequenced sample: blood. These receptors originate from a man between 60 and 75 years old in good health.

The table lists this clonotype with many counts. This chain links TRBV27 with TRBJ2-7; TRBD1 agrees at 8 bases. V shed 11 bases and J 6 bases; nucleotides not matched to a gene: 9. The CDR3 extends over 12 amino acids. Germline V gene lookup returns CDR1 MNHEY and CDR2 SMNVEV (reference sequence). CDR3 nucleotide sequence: TGTGCCGCCGGACAGGGTCTATTCGAGCAGTACTTC. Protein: CAAGQGLFEQYF.

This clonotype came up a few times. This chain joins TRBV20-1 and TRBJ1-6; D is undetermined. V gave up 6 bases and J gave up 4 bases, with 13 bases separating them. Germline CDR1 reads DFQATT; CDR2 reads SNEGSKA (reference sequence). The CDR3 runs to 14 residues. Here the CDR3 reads CSARPSPYNSPLHF. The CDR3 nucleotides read TGCAGTGCGAGACCGTCACCTTATAATTCACCCCTCCACTTT.

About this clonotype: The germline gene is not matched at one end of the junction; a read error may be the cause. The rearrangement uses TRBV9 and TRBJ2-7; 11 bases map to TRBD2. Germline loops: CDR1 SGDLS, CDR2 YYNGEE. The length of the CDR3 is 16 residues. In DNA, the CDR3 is TGTGCCCGCAGCGTAGATAGACTAGCGGGGTACAATGAGCAGTACTTC. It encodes CARSVDRLAGYNEQYF. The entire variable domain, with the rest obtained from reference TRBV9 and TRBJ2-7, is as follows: DSGVTQTPKHLITATGQRVTLRCSPRSGDLSVYWYQQSLDQGLQFLIQYYNGEERAKGNILERFSAQQFPDLHSELNLSSLELGDSALYFCARSVDRLAGYNEQYFGPGTRLTVT.

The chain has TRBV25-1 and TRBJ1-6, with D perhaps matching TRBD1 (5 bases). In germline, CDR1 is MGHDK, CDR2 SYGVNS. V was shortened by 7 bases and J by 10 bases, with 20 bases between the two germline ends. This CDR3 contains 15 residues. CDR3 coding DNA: TGTGCCAGCAATGCCCACGGGGCCGAGGACTCACCCCTCCACTTT. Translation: CASNAHGAEDSPLHF.

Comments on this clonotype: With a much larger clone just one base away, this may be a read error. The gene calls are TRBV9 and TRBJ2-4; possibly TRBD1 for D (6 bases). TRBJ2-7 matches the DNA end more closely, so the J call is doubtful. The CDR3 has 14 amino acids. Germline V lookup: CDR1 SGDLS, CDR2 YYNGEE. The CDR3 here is CANSVNQGPYEQYF. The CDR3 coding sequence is TGTGCCAACAGCGTTAATCAGGGGCCCTACGAGCAGTACTTC.